This T cell receptor (beta chain) was sequenced for a study of T-cell reconstitution after alpha-beta-depleted transplantation in children. In this sample, this clonotype turned up many times. What it binds is not known. This sample's TCRbeta library carried unique molecular identifier barcodes. TCRdb itself ran the PCR reads through MiXCR, one entry per CDR3 protein. The data show 250,000 to 300,000 distinct CDR3 sequences, nearly 8% seen once. Study results and limitations: Several hundred expanded graft clones reportedly gave rise to the alpha-beta T cells present about two months after transplant. By one year post-transplant, T-cell counts and diversity largely arose from T cells that were newly produced.

The sequencing used peripheral blood, collected 360 days after TCRalphabeta/CD19-depleted stem cell transplant. The clonotype was recovered from a female patient younger than 10 who had a stem cell transplant for Fanconi anemia, so the T cells may come from the graft donor.

The CDR3, as DNA: TGTGCCAGCATAGGACAGACCTATGGCTACACCTTC. This codes for CASIGQTYGYTF. V and J are TRBV12-3 or TRBV12-4 and TRBJ1-2, with D perhaps matching TRBD1 (6 bases). V was cut by 7 bases and J by 4 bases, with 10 bases left in between. CDR3 length: 12 residues.